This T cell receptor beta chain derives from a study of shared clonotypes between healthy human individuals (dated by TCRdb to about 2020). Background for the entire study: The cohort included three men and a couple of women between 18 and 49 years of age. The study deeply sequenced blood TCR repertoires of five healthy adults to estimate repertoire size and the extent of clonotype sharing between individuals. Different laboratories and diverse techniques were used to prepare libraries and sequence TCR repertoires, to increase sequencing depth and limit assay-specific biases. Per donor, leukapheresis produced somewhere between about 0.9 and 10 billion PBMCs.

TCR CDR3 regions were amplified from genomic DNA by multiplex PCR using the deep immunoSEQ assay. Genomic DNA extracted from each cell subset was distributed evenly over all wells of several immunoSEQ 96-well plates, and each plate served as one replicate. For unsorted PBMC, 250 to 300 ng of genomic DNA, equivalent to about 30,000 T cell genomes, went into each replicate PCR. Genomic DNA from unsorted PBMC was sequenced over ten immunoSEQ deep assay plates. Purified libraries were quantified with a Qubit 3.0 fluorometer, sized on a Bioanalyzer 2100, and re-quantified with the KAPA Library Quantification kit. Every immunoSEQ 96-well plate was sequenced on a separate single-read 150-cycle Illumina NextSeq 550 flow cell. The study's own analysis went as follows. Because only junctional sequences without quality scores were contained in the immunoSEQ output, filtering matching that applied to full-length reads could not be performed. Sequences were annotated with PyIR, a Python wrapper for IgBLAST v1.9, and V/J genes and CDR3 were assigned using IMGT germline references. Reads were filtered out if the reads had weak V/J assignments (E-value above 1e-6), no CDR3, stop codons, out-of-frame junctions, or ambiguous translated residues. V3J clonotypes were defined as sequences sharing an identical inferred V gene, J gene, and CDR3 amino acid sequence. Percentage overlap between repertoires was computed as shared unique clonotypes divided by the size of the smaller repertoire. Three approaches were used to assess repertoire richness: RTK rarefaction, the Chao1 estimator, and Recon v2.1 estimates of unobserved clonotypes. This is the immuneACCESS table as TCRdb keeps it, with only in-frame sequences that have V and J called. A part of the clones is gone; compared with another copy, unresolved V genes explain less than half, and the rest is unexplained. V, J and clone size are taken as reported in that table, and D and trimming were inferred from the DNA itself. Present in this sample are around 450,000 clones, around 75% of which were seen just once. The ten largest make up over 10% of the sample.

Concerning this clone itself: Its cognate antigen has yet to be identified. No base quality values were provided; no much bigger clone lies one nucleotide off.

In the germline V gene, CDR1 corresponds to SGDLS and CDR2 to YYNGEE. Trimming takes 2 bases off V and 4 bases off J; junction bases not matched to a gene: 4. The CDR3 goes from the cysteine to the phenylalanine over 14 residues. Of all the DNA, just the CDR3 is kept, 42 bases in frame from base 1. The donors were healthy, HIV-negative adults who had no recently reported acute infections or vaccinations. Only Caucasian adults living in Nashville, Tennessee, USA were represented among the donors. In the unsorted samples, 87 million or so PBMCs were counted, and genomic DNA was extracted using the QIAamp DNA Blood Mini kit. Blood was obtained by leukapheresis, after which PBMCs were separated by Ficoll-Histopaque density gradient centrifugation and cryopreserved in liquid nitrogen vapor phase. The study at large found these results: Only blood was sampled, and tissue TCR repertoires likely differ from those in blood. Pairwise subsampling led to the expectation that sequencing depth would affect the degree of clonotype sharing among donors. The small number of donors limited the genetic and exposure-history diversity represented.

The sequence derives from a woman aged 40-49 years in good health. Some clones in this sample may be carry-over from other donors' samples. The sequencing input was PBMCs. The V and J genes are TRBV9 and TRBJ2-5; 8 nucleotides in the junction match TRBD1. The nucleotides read TGTGCCAGCAGCGTGACACAGGGGGGAGAGACCCAGTACTTC. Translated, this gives CASSVTQGGETQYF.